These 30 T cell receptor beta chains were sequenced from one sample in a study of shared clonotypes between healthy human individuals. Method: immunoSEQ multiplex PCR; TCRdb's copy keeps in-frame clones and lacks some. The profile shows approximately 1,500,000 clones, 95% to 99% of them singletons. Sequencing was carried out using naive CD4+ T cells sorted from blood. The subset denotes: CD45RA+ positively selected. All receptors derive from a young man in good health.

This chain's CDR3 is CSGGTSGSTDTQYF. CDR3 DNA: TGCAGCGGGGGGACTAGCGGGAGCACAGATACGCAGTATTTT. V is TRBV29-1 and J is TRBJ2-3; 12 nucleotides align to TRBD2. The CDR3 contains 14 residues. The germline CDR1 and CDR2 sequences are SQVTM and ANQGSEA. Unmatched junction bases numbered 2, after V lost 7 bases and J lost 0 bases.

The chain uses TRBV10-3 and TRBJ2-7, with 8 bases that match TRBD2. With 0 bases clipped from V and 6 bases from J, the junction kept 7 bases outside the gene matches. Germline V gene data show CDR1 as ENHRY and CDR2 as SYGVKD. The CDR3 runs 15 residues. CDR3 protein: CAISESTAGAGEQYF. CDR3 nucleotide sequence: TGTGCCATCAGTGAGTCGACAGCGGGGGCGGGCGAGCAGTACTTC.

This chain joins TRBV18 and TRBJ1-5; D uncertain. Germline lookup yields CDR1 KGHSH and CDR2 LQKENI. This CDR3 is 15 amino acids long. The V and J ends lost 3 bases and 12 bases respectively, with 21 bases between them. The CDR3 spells CASSPNAQAAGFQHF. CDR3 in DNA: TGTGCCAGCTCACCCAACGCCCAGGCAGCCGGGTTCCAGCATTTT.

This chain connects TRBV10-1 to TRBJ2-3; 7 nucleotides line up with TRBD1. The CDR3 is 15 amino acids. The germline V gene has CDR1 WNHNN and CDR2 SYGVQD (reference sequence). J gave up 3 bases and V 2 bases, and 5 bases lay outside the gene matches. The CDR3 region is CASSELGRGTDTQYF. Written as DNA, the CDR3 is TGCGCCAGCAGTGAGCTGGGCAGGGGGACAGATACGCAGTATTTT.

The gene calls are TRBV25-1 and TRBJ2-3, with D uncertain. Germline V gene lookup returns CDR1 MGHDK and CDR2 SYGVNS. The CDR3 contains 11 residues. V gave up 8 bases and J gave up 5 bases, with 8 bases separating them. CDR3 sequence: CASARLDTQYF. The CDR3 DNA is TGTGCCAGCGCCCGTCTAGATACGCAGTATTTT.

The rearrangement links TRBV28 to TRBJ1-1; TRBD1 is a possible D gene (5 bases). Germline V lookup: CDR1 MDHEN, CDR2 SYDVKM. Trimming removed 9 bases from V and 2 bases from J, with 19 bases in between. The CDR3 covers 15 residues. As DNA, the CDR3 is TGTGCCAGTCAGCTTCTGGGGGTGGGAAACACTGAAGCTTTCTTT. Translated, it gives CASQLLGVGNTEAFF.

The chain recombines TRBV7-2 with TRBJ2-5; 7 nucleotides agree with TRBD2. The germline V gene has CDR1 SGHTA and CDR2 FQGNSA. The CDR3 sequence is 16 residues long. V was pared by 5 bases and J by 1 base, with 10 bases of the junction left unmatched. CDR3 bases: TGTGCCAGCAGCGCGGGGGTGGCAGGGCGCCAAGAGACCCAGTACTTC. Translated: CASSAGVAGRQETQYF.

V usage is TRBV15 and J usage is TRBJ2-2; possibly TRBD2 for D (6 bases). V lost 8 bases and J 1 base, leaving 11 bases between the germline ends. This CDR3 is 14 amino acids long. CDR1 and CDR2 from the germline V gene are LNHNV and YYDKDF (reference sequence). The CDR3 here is CATGKGGNTGELFF. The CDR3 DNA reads TGTGCCACCGGGAAGGGAGGGAACACCGGGGAGCTGTTTTTT.

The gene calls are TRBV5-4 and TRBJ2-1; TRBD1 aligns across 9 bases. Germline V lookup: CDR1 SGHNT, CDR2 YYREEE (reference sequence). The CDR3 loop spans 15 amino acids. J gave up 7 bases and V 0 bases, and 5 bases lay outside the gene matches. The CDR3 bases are TGTGCCAGCAGCTTGGAACAGGGGGCGTGGAATGAGCAGTTCTTC. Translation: CASSLEQGAWNEQFF.

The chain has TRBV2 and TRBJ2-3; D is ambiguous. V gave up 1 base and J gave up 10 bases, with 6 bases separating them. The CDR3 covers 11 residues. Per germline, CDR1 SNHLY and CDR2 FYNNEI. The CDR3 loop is CASSEGVPQYF. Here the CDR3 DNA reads TGTGCCAGCAGTGAAGGAGTCCCGCAGTATTTT.

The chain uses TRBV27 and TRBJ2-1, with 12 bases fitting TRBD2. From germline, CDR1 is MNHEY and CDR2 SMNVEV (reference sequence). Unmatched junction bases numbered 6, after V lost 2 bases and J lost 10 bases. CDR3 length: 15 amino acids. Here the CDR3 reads CASSLLAGGPSEQFF. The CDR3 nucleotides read TGTGCCAGCAGTTTACTAGCGGGAGGGCCGAGCGAGCAGTTCTTC.

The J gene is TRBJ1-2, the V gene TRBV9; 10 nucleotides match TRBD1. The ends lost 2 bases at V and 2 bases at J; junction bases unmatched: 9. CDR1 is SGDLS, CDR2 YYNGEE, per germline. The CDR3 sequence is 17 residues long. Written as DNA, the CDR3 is TGTGCCAGCAGCGTCCGGGACAGGGGCGAGAGGAACTATGGCTACACCTTC. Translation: CASSVRDRGERNYGYTF.

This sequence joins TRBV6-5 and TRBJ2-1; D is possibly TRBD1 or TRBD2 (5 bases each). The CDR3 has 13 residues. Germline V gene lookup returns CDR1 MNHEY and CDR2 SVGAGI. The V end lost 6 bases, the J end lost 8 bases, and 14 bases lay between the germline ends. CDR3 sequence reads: CASSRDGLDEQFF. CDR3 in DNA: TGTGCCAGCAGCCGGGACGGCCTCGATGAGCAGTTCTTC.

The DNA for the CDR3 is TGTGCCAGCAGCACCAACCCCCAATACGAGCAGTACTTC. Protein: CASSTNPQYEQYF. The V gene is TRBV7-2, the J gene TRBJ2-7; D remains ambiguous. Looked up from germline, CDR1 is SGHTA and CDR2 is FQGNSA. Trimming shortened V by 5 bases and J by 4 bases, and 12 bases separated the two germline ends. There are 13 residues in the CDR3.

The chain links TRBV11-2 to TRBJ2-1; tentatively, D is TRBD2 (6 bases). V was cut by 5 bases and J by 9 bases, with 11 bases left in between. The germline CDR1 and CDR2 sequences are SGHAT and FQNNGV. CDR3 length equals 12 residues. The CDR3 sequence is CASSPASAEQFF. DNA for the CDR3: TGTGCCAGCAGCCCCGCTAGCGCTGAGCAGTTCTTC.

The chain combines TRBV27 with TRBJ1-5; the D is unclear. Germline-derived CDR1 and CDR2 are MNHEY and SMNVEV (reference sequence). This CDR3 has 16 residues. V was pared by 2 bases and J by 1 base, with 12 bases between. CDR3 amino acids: CASSLGLPRSNQPQHF. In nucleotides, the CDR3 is TGTGCCAGCAGTTTAGGACTGCCACGAAGCAATCAGCCCCAGCATTTT.

The CDR3 bases are TGTGCCAGCGGACGGGATTGGGGGGGCACAGATACGCAGTATTTT. It codes for CASGRDWGGTDTQYF. The chain couples TRBV18 to TRBJ2-3; tentative D call: TRBD2 (6 bases). The CDR3 has 15 residues. The V end was cut by 8 bases, the J end by 1 base, with 16 bases between. Germline values: CDR1 KGHSH, CDR2 LQKENI.

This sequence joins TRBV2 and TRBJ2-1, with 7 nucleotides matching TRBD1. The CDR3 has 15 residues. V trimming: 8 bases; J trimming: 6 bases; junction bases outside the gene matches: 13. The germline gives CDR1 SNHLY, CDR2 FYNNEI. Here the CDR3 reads CASASRQGASNEQFF. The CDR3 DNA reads TGTGCCAGCGCTTCTCGACAGGGAGCGAGCAATGAGCAGTTCTTC.

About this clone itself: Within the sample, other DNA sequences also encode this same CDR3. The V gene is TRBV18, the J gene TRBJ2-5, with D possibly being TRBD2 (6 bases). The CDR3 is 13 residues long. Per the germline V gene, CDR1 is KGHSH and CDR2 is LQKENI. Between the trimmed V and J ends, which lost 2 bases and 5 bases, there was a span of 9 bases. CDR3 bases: TGTGCCAGCTCACCAAGGGGAGGCGAGACCCAGTACTTC. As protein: CASSPRGGETQYF.

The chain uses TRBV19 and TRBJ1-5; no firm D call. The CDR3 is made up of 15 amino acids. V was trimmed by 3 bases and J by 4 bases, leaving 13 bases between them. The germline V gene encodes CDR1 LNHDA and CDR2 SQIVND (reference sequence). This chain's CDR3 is CASSITANQNQPQHF. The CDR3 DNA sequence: TGTGCCAGTAGTATTACGGCCAACCAGAATCAGCCCCAGCATTTT. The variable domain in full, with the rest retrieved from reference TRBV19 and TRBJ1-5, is DGGITQSPKYLFRKEGQNVTLSCEQNLNHDAMYWYRQDPGQGLRLIYYSQIVNDFQKGDIAEGYSVSREKKESFPLTVTSAQKNPTAFYLCASSITANQNQPQHFGDGTRLSIL.

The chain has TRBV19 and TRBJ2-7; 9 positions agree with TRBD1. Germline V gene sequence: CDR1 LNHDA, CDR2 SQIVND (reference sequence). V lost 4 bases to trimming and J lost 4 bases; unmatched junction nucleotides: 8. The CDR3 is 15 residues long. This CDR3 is CASSTPGTGIYEQYF. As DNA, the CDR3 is TGTGCCAGTAGTACGCCCGGGACAGGGATTTACGAGCAGTACTTC.

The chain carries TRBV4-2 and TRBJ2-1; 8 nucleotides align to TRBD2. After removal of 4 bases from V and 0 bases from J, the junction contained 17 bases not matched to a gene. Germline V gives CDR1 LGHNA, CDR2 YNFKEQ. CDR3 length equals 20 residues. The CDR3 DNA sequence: TGTGCCAGCAGCCTAACCCCACCGGCGGGGGGTTTGAGCTCCTACAATGAGCAGTTCTTC. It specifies CASSLTPPAGGLSSYNEQFF.

CDR3 coding DNA: TGTGCCAGCAGCTTACTAGCGGGAGGGTACCAAGAGACCCAGTACTTC. Its translation is CASSLLAGGYQETQYF. The rearrangement joins TRBV7-8 to TRBJ2-5; 12 bases line up with TRBD2. CDR3 size: 16 residues. CDR1 is SGHVS and CDR2 is FQNEAQ in the germline V gene. The J segment lost 0 bases and the V segment lost 2 bases, leaving 1 base of the junction unmatched.

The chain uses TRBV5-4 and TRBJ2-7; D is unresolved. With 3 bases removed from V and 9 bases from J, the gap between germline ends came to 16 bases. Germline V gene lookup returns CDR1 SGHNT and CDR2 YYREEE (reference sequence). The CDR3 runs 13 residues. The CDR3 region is CASSSSWRSGQYF. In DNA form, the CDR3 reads TGTGCCAGCAGCTCATCATGGCGGTCTGGGCAGTACTTC. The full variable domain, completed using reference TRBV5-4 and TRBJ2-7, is ETGVTQSPTHLIKTRGQQVTLRCSSQSGHNTVSWYQQALGQGPQFIFQYYREEENGRGNFPPRFSGLQFPNYSSELNVNALELDDSALYLCASSSSWRSGQYFGPGTRLTVT.

CDR3: CASSVTSTGELFF. The DNA of the CDR3 is TGTGCCAGCAGCGTGACAAGCACCGGGGAGCTGTTTTTT. The chain is built from TRBV9 and TRBJ2-2; D is uncertain. Trimming pared 2 bases from V and 4 bases from J, leaving 6 bases between. This CDR3 comprises 13 residues. Germline CDR1 SGDLS, CDR2 YYNGEE.

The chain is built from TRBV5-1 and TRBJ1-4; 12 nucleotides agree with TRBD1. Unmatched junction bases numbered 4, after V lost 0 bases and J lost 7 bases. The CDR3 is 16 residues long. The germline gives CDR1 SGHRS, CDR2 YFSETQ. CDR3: CASSLGDRGLREKLFF. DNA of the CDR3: TGCGCCAGCAGCTTGGGGGACAGGGGGCTTCGTGAAAAACTGTTTTTT.

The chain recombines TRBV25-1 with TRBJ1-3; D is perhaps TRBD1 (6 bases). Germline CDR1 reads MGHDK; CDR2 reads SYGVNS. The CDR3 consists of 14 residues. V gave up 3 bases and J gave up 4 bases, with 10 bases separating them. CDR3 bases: TGTGCCAGCAGTGACGGGACAACCGGAAACACCATATATTTT. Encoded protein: CASSDGTTGNTIYF.

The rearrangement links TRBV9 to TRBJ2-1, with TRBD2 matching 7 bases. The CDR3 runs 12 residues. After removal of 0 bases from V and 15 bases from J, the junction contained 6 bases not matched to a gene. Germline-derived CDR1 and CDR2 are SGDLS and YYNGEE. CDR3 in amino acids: CASSVGAGVLFF. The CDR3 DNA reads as TGTGCCAGCAGCGTAGGTGCGGGAGTCCTGTTCTTC.

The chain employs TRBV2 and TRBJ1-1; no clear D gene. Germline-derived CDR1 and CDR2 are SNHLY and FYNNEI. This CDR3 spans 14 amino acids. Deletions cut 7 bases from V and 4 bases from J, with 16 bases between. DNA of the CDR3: TGTGCCAGCACTCATTTGGTGGGAGCCACTGAAGCTTTCTTT. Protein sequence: CASTHLVGATEAFF.

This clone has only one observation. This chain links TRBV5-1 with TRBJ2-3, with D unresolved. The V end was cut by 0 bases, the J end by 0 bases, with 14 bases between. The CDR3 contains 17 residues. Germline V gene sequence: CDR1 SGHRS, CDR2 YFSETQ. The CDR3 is CASSLGAPTTSTDTQYF. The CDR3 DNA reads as TGCGCCAGCAGCTTGGGCGCCCCAACCACTAGCACAGATACGCAGTATTTT.